Below, one T cell receptor (beta chain) is given with its context. What it binds is unknown. The CDR3 consists of 15 residues. Germline V lookup: CDR1 SGHVS, CDR2 FQNEAQ. The germline V and J ends were trimmed by 8 bases and 1 base, with 15 bases remaining between them. The sample originates from a study of a mutant IDH1 vaccine in newly diagnosed glioma. Study-wide context: Sex distribution of treated patients was roughly 62% male and roughly 38% female; mean age was around 40 years.

This sample's time point: week 47, end of study. Vaccine doses each comprised 300 ug of mutant IDH1 20-mer peptide, with topical imiquimod. Each tumor in the donors was a new WHO grade 3 or 4 astrocytoma, IDH1-mutant and ATRX-lost. Generated by immunoSEQ multiplex PCR, the TCRdb table keeps only in-frame clones and is missing some. The table shows 77,000 or so clones, with approximately 75% occurring only once. V and J are TRBV7-8 and TRBJ2-1; D may be TRBD2 (7 bases). This material consisted of PBMCs, taken from a glioma patient whose treatment included an IDH1 peptide vaccine. The TCR was taken from a man between 40 and 49 years old with glioma. The DNA of the CDR3 is TGTGCCAGCCAGCTAGGGGGGGTATCCTACAATGAGCAGTTCTTC. Translating it yields CASQLGGVSYNEQFF.